These 21 T cell receptor beta chains were all obtained from the same sample, sequenced in a study of blood T cell repertoires in COVID-19. Some clones are missing from TCRdb's copy, which holds only in-frame ones; the method was immunoSEQ multiplex PCR. The top ten clones hold 0.6% of a sample with more than 400,000 clones, roughly 88% of them seen once. The sample comprised PBMCs or T cells enriched from blood (not recorded which). These receptors were taken from a man younger than 35 who had recovered from COVID-19.

The chain couples TRBV5-1 to TRBJ1-6; D remains ambiguous. V lost 5 bases and J 4 bases, leaving 10 bases between the germline ends. The CDR3 length is 14 residues. Germline lookup yields CDR1 SGHRS and CDR2 YFSETQ. In DNA, the CDR3 is TGCGCCAGCAGGGAGACGGTTTATAATTCACCCCTCCACTTT. Protein sequence: CASRETVYNSPLHF. Complete variable domain (other parts from reference TRBV5-1 and TRBJ1-6): KAGVTQTPRYLIKTRGQQVTLSCSPISGHRSVSWYQQTPGQGLQFLFEYFSETQRNKGNFPGRFSGRQFSNSRSEMNVSTLELGDSALYLCASRETVYNSPLHFGNGTRLTVT.

The chain employs TRBV2 and TRBJ2-1; tentative D call: TRBD1 (5 bases). The CDR3 extends over 15 amino acids. Trimming took off 2 bases at V and 5 bases at J, with 13 bases between the two ends. Per the germline V gene, CDR1 is SNHLY and CDR2 is FYNNEI. CDR3 nucleotide sequence: TGTGCCAGCAGTGAAAACAGGTTCCCCAACAATGAGCAGTTCTTC. It specifies CASSENRFPNNEQFF. Complete variable domain (other parts from reference TRBV2 and TRBJ2-1): EPEVTQTPSHQVTQMGQEVILRCVPISNHLYFYWYRQILGQKVEFLVSFYNNEISEKSEIFDDQFSVERPDGSNFTLKIRSTKLEDSAMYFCASSENRFPNNEQFFGPGTRLTVL.

This clone was observed a single time. The V gene is TRBV18, the J gene TRBJ1-2; possible D gene TRBD1, 5 bases. The ends were cut back, 2 bases at V and 9 bases at J, with 22 bases in the middle. Germline V CDR1 and CDR2: KGHSH, LQKENI. The CDR3 extends over 16 amino acids. For the CDR3, the DNA is TGTGCCAGCTCACCAGATTTAATAGGGGCCGCTTTGAGCTACACCTTC. It yields the protein CASSPDLIGAALSYTF.

This clone was detected only once. The chain carries TRBV3-1 (or the pseudogene TRBV3-2) and TRBJ1-3; the match to TRBD1 covers 7 bases. J was trimmed by 0 bases and V by 1 base; bases with no gene match: 15. Germline CDR1 reads LGHDT; CDR2 reads YNNKEL (reference sequence). This CDR3 comprises 20 residues. For the CDR3, the DNA is TGTGCCAGCAGCCAAGTTCTACCAATGACAGGGTCGTTCTCTGGAAACACCATATATTTT. Protein product: CASSQVLPMTGSFSGNTIYF.

The chain recombines TRBV7-9 with TRBJ2-7; 10 positions match TRBD2. From germline, CDR1 is SEHNR and CDR2 FQNEAQ (reference sequence). Losses at the gene ends were 4 bases for V and 2 bases for J; bases not matched to a gene: 2. This CDR3 comprises 14 residues. CDR3 sequence: CASSSLAGAYEQYF. Written as DNA, the CDR3 is TGTGCCAGCAGCTCCCTAGCGGGAGCCTACGAGCAGTACTTC. Full variable domain (rest looked up from reference TRBV7-9 and TRBJ2-7): DTGVSQNPRHKITKRGQNVTFRCDPISEHNRLYWYRQTLGQGPEFLTYFQNEAQLEKSRLLSDRFSAERPKGSFSTLEIQRTEQGDSAMYLCASSSLAGAYEQYFGPGTRLTVT.

This chain uses TRBV24-1 with TRBJ1-2; unclear D gene. Trimming left V 4 bases short and J 6 bases short, with 14 bases between. The germline V gene encodes CDR1 KGHDR and CDR2 SFDVKD. There are 14 residues in the CDR3. Written as DNA, the CDR3 is TGTGCCACCAGTGACAGGACGGGAAAAGATGGCTACACCTTC. It translates to CATSDRTGKDGYTF.

The CDR3 DNA follows: TGTGCCAGCAGTCCCGGCACTAAGGAGTACTTC. Residues: CASSPGTKEYF. The chain links TRBV6-5 to TRBJ2-7, with no clear D. CDR1 MNHEY and CDR2 SVGAGI come from the germline V gene. V shed 5 bases and J shed 11 bases, with 13 bases lying between them. The CDR3 is 11 residues long.

The chain couples TRBV11-2 to TRBJ1-2; no definite D call. Per germline, CDR1 SGHAT and CDR2 FQNNGV. The CDR3 runs 14 residues. V was pared by 5 bases and J by 0 bases, with 10 bases between. The CDR3 bases are TGTGCCAGCAGCCCCCATAGCTCTAACTATGGCTACACCTTC. Protein: CASSPHSSNYGYTF.

This chain uses TRBV24-1 with TRBJ2-2; D is uncertain. Trimming took off 6 bases at V and 3 bases at J, with 13 bases between the two ends. The CDR3 sequence is 15 residues long. The germline CDR1 and CDR2 sequences are KGHDR and SFDVKD. Written as DNA, the CDR3 is TGTGCCACCAGTAACACCCGAAAATACACCGGGGAGCTGTTTTTT. This sequence encodes CATSNTRKYTGELFF.

J is TRBJ1-6 and V is TRBV2; 7 bases line up with TRBD1. V shed 5 bases and J 9 bases; nucleotides not matched to a gene: 7. CDR1 SNHLY and CDR2 FYNNEI come from the germline V gene. The CDR3 has 14 residues. Here the CDR3 reads CASSLDREVSPLHF. The CDR3 DNA is TGTGCCAGCAGTCTCGACAGGGAAGTTTCACCCCTCCACTTT.

This chain links TRBV28 with TRBJ1-1; tentatively, D is TRBD1 (5 bases). Germline assignment: CDR1 MDHEN and CDR2 SYDVKM. CDR3 length equals 11 residues. The V end was cut by 6 bases, the J end by 8 bases, with 10 bases between. CDR3 loop: CASSGGWEAFF. CDR3 coding DNA: TGTGCCAGCAGCGGGGGTTGGGAAGCTTTCTTT. Full variable domain (remainder filled in from reference TRBV28 and TRBJ1-1): DVKVTQSSRYLVKRTGEKVFLECVQDMDHENMFWYRQDPGLGLRLIYFSYDVKMKEKGDIPEGYSVSREKKERFSLILESASTNQTSMYLCASSGGWEAFFGQGTRLTVV.

V is TRBV2 and J is TRBJ1-3; 7 bases match TRBD1. Germline loops: CDR1 SNHLY, CDR2 FYNNEI. This CDR3 has 18 residues. Germline trimming cut 0 bases from V and 0 bases from J; bases unmatched to any gene: 8. CDR3 sequence reads: CASSEAFRGTSSGNTIYF. The DNA for the CDR3 is TGTGCCAGCAGTGAAGCCTTCAGGGGGACCTCCTCTGGAAACACCATATATTTT.

The chain combines TRBV3-1 (or the pseudogene TRBV3-2) with TRBJ1-1; a weak D match, TRBD1 (6 bases). The CDR3 loop spans 15 amino acids. The germline CDR1 and CDR2 sequences are LGHDT and YNNKEL (reference sequence). The V end was cut by 3 bases, the J end by 1 base, with 12 bases between. CDR3 in DNA: TGTGCCAGCAGCCACACGACAGGCGGGAACACTGAAGCTTTCTTT. It yields the protein CASSHTTGGNTEAFF.

This chain links TRBV19 with TRBJ1-5; TRBD1 aligns across 11 bases. Trimming removed 5 bases from V and 8 bases from J; junction bases left unmatched: 14. In germline, CDR1 is LNHDA, CDR2 SQIVND (reference sequence). This CDR3 comprises 17 residues. The CDR3 here is CASSGITDRGLRKPQHF. In nucleotides, the CDR3 is TGTGCCAGTAGTGGGATAACGGACAGGGGGCTTCGAAAGCCCCAGCATTTT.

DNA of the CDR3: TGTGCCAGTAAGACGCAGGGGGTTGGTGGCTACACCTTC. Translated, it gives CASKTQGVGGYTF. The rearrangement links TRBV19 to TRBJ1-2, with TRBD1 matching 7 bases. V dropped 7 bases and J dropped 7; count of bases not matched to a gene: 9. CDR1 and CDR2 from the germline V gene are LNHDA and SQIVND (reference sequence). The CDR3 has 13 residues.

The genes are TRBV29-1 and TRBJ1-1, with D perhaps TRBD1 (5 bases). Trimming left V 5 bases short and J 5 bases short, with 9 bases between. The length of the CDR3 is 11 residues. Germline V gives CDR1 SQVTM, CDR2 ANQGSEA. CDR3 region: CSVISGTEAFF. The CDR3 region has the DNA TGCAGCGTTATCTCAGGGACTGAAGCTTTCTTT. Using reference TRBV29-1 and TRBJ1-1 for the parts outside the CDR3, the full variable domain is SAVISQKPSRDICQRGTSLTIQCQVDSQVTMMFWYRQQPGQSLTLIATANQGSEATYESGFVIDKFPISRPNLTFSTLTVSNMSPEDSSIYLCSVISGTEAFFGQGTRLTVV.

The V gene is TRBV5-6, the J gene TRBJ1-1; TRBD1 is a possible D gene (5 bases). V was cut by 0 bases and J by 3 bases, with 9 bases left in between. CDR3 size: 14 residues. Germline loops: CDR1 SGHDT, CDR2 YYEEEE. The CDR3 DNA reads TGTGCCAGCAGCTTGGTAGGGGCGGACACTGAAGCTTTCTTT. Its translation: CASSLVGADTEAFF.

The chain has TRBV7-2 and TRBJ2-7, with D perhaps TRBD2 (5 bases). V was shortened by 5 bases and J by 1 base, with 15 bases between the two germline ends. CDR1 is SGHTA and CDR2 is FQGNSA in the germline V gene. The CDR3 covers 15 residues. The CDR3 DNA is TGTGCCAGCAGCCGGACTGCGAGATATTCCTACGAGCAGTACTTC. This gives the protein CASSRTARYSYEQYF.

This clone was found a few times. The chain couples TRBV11-2 to TRBJ1-1; tentatively, D is TRBD1 (5 bases). V dropped 3 bases and J dropped 10 bases, with 15 bases sitting between them. The CDR3 totals 13 residues. Germline V gene data show CDR1 as SGHAT and CDR2 as FQNNGV. DNA for the CDR3: TGTGCCAGCAGCTTTGAAGCTAGGACACCAGCTTTCTTT. Its protein product is CASSFEARTPAFF.

The chain carries TRBV29-1 and TRBJ1-1; perhaps TRBD1 as D (5 bases). Germline CDR1 and CDR2: SQVTM and ANQGSEA. The CDR3 has 12 residues. The CDR3 sequence: CTAQGTNTEAFF. The CDR3 nucleotides read TGCACGGCGCAGGGAACGAACACTGAAGCTTTCTTT. The variable domain in full, with the rest retrieved from reference TRBV29-1 and TRBJ1-1, is SAVISQKPSRDICQRGTSLTIQCQVDSQVTMMFWYRQQPGQSLTLIATANQGSEATYESGFVIDKFPISRPNLTFSTLTVSNMSPEDSSIYLCTAQGTNTEAFFGQGTRLTVV.

The gene calls are TRBV3-1 (or the pseudogene TRBV3-2) and TRBJ2-7; D not resolved. Trimming removed 4 bases from V and 4 bases from J, with 11 bases in between. CDR1 LGHDT and CDR2 YNNKEL come from the germline V gene (reference sequence). The CDR3 runs to 13 residues. CDR3 sequence reads: CASSRGLGYEQYF. The CDR3 coding sequence is TGTGCCAGCAGCCGAGGTCTCGGGTACGAGCAGTACTTC.